The 17 T cell receptor beta chains below come from one sample, sequenced in a study of shared T cell receptors in the human thymus. This table comes from immunoSEQ multiplex PCR, and its TCRdb copy is limited to in-frame clones, with some not included. The sample carries 600,000 or so clones, roughly 86% recorded once. These data were also filed under a second study, of human thymus T cells.

The sample consisted of thymocytes. These receptors were collected from a boy in the first two years of life with a congenital heart defect.

The chain links TRBV20-1 to TRBJ2-7, with 11 nucleotides matching TRBD2. V lost 3 bases, J lost 13 bases, and 5 bases stayed unmatched. The germline V gene has CDR1 DFQATT and CDR2 SNEGSKA (reference sequence). CDR3 length: 11 residues. The CDR3 region has the DNA TGCAGTGCTAGTAATAGCGGGGGGGAATACTTC. It yields the protein CSASNSGGEYF.

V is TRBV30 and J is TRBJ1-2, with 9 nucleotides matching TRBD1. The CDR3 is made up of 15 amino acids. From germline, CDR1 is GTSNPN and CDR2 SVGIG (reference sequence). J lost 6 bases, V lost 0 bases, and 8 bases had no gene match. CDR3 amino acids: CAWSVWNRGRHGYTF. CDR3 sequence (DNA): TGTGCCTGGAGTGTATGGAACAGGGGGCGTCATGGCTACACCTTC.

The chain uses TRBV5-6 and TRBJ2-3, with 13 bases lining up with TRBD2. Germline V gene sequence: CDR1 SGHDT, CDR2 YYEEEE. The junction had 15 bases not matched to a gene; V was cut back by 7 bases and J by 1 base. The CDR3 totals 19 residues. The CDR3 DNA sequence: TGTGCCAGCCACTCGAAGGGACTAGCGGGGTTGAAAGGCACAGATACGCAGTATTTT. It is translated as CASHSKGLAGLKGTDTQYF.

J is TRBJ1-5 and V is TRBV28; TRBD1 might be the D (5 bases). Germline V gene data show CDR1 as MDHEN and CDR2 as SYDVKM. The CDR3 contains 14 residues. V shed 4 bases and J shed 6 bases, with 13 bases lying between them. The CDR3 spells CASSYPGYGQPQHF. CDR3 sequence (DNA): TGTGCCAGCAGTTACCCAGGGTATGGTCAGCCCCAGCATTTT.

This clone has a handful of counts. The DNA for the CDR3 is TGTGCCACCAGAAACCCGAGGCAAGAGACCCAGTACTTC. Translation: CATRNPRQETQYF. The chain employs TRBV15 and TRBJ2-5; D remains ambiguous. V was shortened by 6 bases and J by 2 bases, with 10 bases between the two germline ends. The CDR3 runs to 13 residues. From germline, CDR1 is LNHNV and CDR2 YYDKDF (reference sequence).

The chain employs TRBV7-2 and TRBJ1-5, with 9 positions matching TRBD1. The trim removed 3 bases at V and 7 bases at J, leaving 10 bases unmatched. The CDR3 loop spans 16 amino acids. CDR1 and CDR2 (germline): SGHTA, FQGNSA. The CDR3 nucleotides are TGTGCCAGCAGCTTTCAACCCGGGACAGGGAGACAGCCCCAGCATTTT. Protein: CASSFQPGTGRQPQHF.

The CDR3 DNA is TGCGCCAGCAGCCAAGATGGGTTCCCTGGGTACAGGACCTCTGGAAACACCATATATTTT. Translating gives CASSQDGFPGYRTSGNTIYF. The chain couples TRBV4-3 to TRBJ1-3; TRBD1 might be the D (5 bases). V gave up 0 bases and J gave up 0 bases, with 21 bases separating them. The length of the CDR3 is 20 residues. Per germline, CDR1 LGHNA and CDR2 YSLEER.

The rearrangement links TRBV7-6 to TRBJ1-2, with D possibly being TRBD1 (6 bases). Deletions cut 5 bases from V and 1 base from J, with 20 bases between. Germline V gives CDR1 SGHVS, CDR2 FNYEAQ. The length of the CDR3 is 17 residues. CDR3 sequence (DNA): TGTGCCAGCAGCCCCGCGAATGGGGACATACTTAACTATGGCTACACCTTC. Encoded protein: CASSPANGDILNYGYTF.

The rearrangement joins TRBV15 to TRBJ1-2, with unresolved D. From germline, CDR1 is LNHNV and CDR2 YYDKDF (reference sequence). This CDR3 comprises 15 residues. The germline V and J ends were trimmed by 0 bases and 5 bases, with 13 bases remaining between them. Here the CDR3 DNA reads TGTGCCACCAGCAGAGACGCAGGATCCGAGTATGGCTACACCTTC. It yields the protein CATSRDAGSEYGYTF. Combining the CDR3 with reference TRBV15 and TRBJ1-2 gives the whole variable domain DAMVIQNPRYQVTQFGKPVTLSCSQTLNHNVMYWYQQKSSQAPKLLFHYYDKDFNNEADTPDNFQSRRPNTSFCFLDIRSPGLGDTAMYLCATSRDAGSEYGYTFGSGTRLTVV.

J is TRBJ2-2 and V is TRBV27; TRBD1 matches at 12 bases. The germline CDR1 and CDR2 sequences are MNHEY and SMNVEV (reference sequence). The CDR3 is 21 amino acids. After removal of 7 bases from V and 4 bases from J, the junction contained 22 bases not matched to a gene. CDR3 in amino acids: CASTLVGGPGQGALGTGELFF. CDR3 sequence (DNA): TGTGCCAGCACTCTTGTGGGGGGACCGGGACAGGGGGCATTAGGCACCGGGGAGCTGTTTTTT.

This chain connects TRBV28 to TRBJ2-5, with 12 nucleotides matching TRBD2. The CDR3 sequence is 16 residues long. J was trimmed by 4 bases and V by 7 bases; bases with no gene match: 10. Germline values: CDR1 MDHEN, CDR2 SYDVKM. The CDR3 spells CASTRRLAGEGETQYF. The CDR3 bases are TGTGCCAGCACCCGAAGACTAGCGGGAGAGGGAGAGACCCAGTACTTC.

The chain couples TRBV7-8 to TRBJ2-1; 8 bases map to TRBD2. The germline V gene encodes CDR1 SGHVS and CDR2 FQNEAQ. The CDR3 runs to 16 residues. V was pared by 1 base and J by 2 bases, with 4 bases of the junction left unmatched. The CDR3 reads CASSLGGGTPYNEQFF. The CDR3 bases are TGTGCCAGCAGCTTAGGCGGGGGGACCCCCTACAATGAGCAGTTCTTC.

The chain recombines TRBV2 with TRBJ2-1; the match to TRBD1 covers 8 bases. The germline V gene encodes CDR1 SNHLY and CDR2 FYNNEI. V was pared by 0 bases and J by 6 bases, with 7 bases of the junction left unmatched. The CDR3 has 16 residues. This CDR3 reads CASSEAPRGPVNEQFF. The CDR3 DNA is TGTGCCAGCAGTGAAGCCCCCAGGGGGCCAGTCAATGAGCAGTTCTTC.

The chain employs TRBV5-4 and TRBJ2-1, with 7 bases aligning to TRBD2. Per germline, CDR1 SGHNT and CDR2 YYREEE (reference sequence). Trimming removed 4 bases from V and 4 bases from J; junction bases left unmatched: 11. The length of the CDR3 is 16 residues. As DNA, the CDR3 is TGTGCCAGCAGCGTTTTGGTGGGAGGGTGGTACAATGAGCAGTTCTTC. Its protein product is CASSVLVGGWYNEQFF.

The V and J genes are TRBV5-5 and TRBJ2-5; the match to TRBD1 covers 7 bases. J gave up 3 bases and V 4 bases, and 9 bases lay outside the gene matches. Germline CDR1 SGHKS, CDR2 YYEKEE (reference sequence). The CDR3 has 15 amino acids. CDR3 in amino acids: CASSHPKTGKETQYF. The CDR3 nucleotides read TGTGCCAGCAGCCACCCCAAGACAGGGAAAGAGACCCAGTACTTC.

The chain couples TRBV5-4 to TRBJ2-7; no definite D call. CDR1 SGHNT and CDR2 YYREEE come from the germline V gene (reference sequence). CDR3 length equals 17 residues. V lost 3 bases, J lost 4 bases, and 23 bases lay in between. CDR3 nucleotide sequence: TGTGCCAGCAGCTGTGGAGATACGGCGTCGGCGGAGTACGAGCAGTACTTC. Its protein is CASSCGDTASAEYEQYF.

The CDR3 DNA follows: TGTGCCAGCACTCCCGGGACAGGGGACTATGGCTACACCTTC. Translated, it gives CASTPGTGDYGYTF. J is TRBJ1-2 and V is TRBV27; TRBD1 matches 10 bases. Germline V gene data show CDR1 as MNHEY and CDR2 as SMNVEV (reference sequence). The CDR3 length is 14 residues. V trimming: 7 bases; J trimming: 3 bases; junction bases outside the gene matches: 5.